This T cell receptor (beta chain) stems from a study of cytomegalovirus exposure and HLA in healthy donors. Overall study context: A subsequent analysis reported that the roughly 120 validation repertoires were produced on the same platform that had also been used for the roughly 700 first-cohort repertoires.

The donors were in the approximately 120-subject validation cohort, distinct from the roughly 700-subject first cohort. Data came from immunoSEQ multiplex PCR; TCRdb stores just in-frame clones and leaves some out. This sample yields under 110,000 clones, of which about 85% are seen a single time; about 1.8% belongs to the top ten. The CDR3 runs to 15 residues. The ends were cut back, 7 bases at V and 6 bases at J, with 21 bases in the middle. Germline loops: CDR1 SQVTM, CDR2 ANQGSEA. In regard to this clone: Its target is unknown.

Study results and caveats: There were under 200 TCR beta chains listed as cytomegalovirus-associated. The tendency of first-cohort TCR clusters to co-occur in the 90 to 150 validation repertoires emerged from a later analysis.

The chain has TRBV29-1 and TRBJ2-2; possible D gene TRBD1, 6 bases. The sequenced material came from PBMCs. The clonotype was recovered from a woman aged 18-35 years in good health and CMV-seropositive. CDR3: CSAHPTGFGPGELFF. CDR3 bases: TGCAGCGCCCACCCCACAGGGTTTGGTCCCGGGGAGCTGTTTTTT.